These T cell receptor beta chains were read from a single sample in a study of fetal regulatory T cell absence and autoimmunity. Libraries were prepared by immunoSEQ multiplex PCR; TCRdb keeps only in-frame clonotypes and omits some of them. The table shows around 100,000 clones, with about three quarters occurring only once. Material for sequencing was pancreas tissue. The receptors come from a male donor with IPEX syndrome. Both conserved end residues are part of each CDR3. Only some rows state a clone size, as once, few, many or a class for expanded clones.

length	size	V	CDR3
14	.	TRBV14	CASSQGLAANEQFF
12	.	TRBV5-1	CASRGARNEQYF
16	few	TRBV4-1	CASSQGGPFLSYEQYF
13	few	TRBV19	CASSIRDFSPLHF
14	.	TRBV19	CATEQGSNTGELFF
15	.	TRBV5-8	CASSAGDRGQETQYF
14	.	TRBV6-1	CASSGQAMNTEAFF
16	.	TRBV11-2	CASSPFLVASSYEQYF
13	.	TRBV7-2	CASSLASTYEQYF
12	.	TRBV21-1	CASSKGTYEQYF
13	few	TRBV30	CAFRLLSSYEQYF
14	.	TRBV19	CASTKKGGWQPQHF
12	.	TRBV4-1	CASSQVPNEQFF
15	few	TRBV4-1	CASSQVRPGALGYTF
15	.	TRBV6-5	CASRPLGHLNTEAFF
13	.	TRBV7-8	CASSWAGTIGYTF
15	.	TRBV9	CASSTGLSNTGELFF
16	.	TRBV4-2	CASSPDSYPNTGELFF
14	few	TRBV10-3	CAISEETGGYEQYF
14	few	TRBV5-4	CASSPRTDRYEQYF